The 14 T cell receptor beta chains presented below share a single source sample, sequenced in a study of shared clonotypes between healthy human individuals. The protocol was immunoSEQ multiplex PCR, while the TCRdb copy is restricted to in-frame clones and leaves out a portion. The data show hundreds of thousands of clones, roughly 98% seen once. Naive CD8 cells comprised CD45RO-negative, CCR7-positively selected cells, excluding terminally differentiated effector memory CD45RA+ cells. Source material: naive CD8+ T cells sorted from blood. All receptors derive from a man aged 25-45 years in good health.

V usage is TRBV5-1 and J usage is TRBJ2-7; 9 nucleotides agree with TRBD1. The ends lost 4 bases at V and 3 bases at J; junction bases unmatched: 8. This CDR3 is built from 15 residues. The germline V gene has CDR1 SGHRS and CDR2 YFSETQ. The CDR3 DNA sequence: TGCGCCAGCAGCCCCCGACAGGGGGAGATCTACGAGCAGTACTTC. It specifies CASSPRQGEIYEQYF. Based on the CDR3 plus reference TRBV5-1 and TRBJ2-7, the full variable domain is KAGVTQTPRYLIKTRGQQVTLSCSPISGHRSVSWYQQTPGQGLQFLFEYFSETQRNKGNFPGRFSGRQFSNSRSEMNVSTLELGDSALYLCASSPRQGEIYEQYFGPGTRLTVT.

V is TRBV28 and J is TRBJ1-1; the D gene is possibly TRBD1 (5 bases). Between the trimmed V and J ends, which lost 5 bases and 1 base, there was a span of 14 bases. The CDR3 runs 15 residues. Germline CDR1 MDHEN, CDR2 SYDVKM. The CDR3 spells CASSLPLQGNTEAFF. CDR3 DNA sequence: TGTGCCAGCAGTCTCCCCCTCCAGGGGAACACTGAAGCTTTCTTT.

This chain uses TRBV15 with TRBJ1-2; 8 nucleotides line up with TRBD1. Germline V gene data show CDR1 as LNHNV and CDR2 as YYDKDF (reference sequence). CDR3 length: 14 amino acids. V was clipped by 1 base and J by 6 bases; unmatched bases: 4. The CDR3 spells CATSRGQTGDGYTF. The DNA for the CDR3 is TGTGCCACCAGCAGAGGCCAGACAGGGGATGGCTACACCTTC.

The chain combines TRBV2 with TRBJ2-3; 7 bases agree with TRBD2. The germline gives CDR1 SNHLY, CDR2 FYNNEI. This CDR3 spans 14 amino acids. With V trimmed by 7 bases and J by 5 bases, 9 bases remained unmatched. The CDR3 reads CASNRAGDGDTQYF. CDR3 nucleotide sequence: TGTGCCAGCAATCGGGCGGGAGACGGAGATACGCAGTATTTT.

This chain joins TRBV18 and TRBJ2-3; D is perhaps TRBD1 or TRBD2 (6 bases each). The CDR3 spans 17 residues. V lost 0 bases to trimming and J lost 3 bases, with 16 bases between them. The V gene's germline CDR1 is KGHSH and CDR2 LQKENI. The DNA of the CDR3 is TGTGCCAGCTCACCACCGGGGGGCAGGGGTCGGACAGATACGCAGTATTTT. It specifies CASSPPGGRGRTDTQYF.

The CDR3 is CASSQPLPSYGYTF. The DNA for the CDR3 is TGCGCCAGCAGCCAGCCCCTCCCGTCTTACGGCTACACCTTC. The rearrangement uses TRBV4-1 and TRBJ1-2; D is unresolved. Per germline, CDR1 MGHRA and CDR2 YSYEKL. V lost 3 bases and J 8 bases, leaving 16 bases between the germline ends. CDR3 size: 14 residues.

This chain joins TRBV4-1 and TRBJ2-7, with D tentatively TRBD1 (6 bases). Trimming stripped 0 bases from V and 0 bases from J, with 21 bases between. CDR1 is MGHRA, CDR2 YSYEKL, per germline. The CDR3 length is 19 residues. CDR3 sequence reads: CASSQDGPHRDRDSYEQYF. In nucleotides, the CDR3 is TGCGCCAGCAGCCAAGATGGGCCCCACAGGGATCGGGACTCCTACGAGCAGTACTTC.

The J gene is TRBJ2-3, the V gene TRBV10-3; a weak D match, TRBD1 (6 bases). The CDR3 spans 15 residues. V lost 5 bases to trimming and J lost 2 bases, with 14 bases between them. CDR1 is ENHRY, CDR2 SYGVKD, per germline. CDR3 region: CAISSRDTITDTQYF. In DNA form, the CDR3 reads TGTGCCATCAGTAGTCGGGACACCATCACAGATACGCAGTATTTT.

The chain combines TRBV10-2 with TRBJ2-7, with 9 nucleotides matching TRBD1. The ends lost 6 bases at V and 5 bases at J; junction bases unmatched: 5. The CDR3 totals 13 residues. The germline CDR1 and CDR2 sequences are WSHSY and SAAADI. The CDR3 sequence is CASSGTGFNEQYF. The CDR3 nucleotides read TGCGCCAGCAGCGGGACAGGGTTTAACGAGCAGTACTTC.

The CDR3: CASSYEGEQQFF. The CDR3 nucleotides are TGTGCCAGCAGTTACGAGGGCGAACAGCAGTTCTTC. The chain couples TRBV6-6 to TRBJ2-1, with D possibly being TRBD2 (5 bases). The germline V gene has CDR1 MNHNY and CDR2 SVGAGI (reference sequence). The CDR3 is made up of 12 amino acids. Trimming took off 2 bases at V and 11 bases at J, with 10 bases between the two ends.

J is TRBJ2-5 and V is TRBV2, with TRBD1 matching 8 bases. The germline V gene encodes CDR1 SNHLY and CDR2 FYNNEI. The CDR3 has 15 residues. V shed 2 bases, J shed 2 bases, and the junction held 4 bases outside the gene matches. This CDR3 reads CASSERTGRQETQYF. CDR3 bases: TGTGCCAGCAGTGAAAGGACAGGGCGGCAAGAGACCCAGTACTTC.

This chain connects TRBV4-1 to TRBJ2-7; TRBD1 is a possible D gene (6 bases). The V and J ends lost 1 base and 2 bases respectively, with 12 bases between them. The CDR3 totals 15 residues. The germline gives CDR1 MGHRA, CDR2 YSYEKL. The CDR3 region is CASSQVSQGPYEQYF. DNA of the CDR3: TGCGCCAGCAGCCAAGTGTCACAGGGACCCTACGAGCAGTACTTC.

This CDR3 is CASSLGGRYEQYF. The CDR3 DNA is TGTGCCAGCAGTTTAGGCGGACGCTACGAGCAGTACTTC. This chain links TRBV27 with TRBJ2-7; no firm D call. Germline CDR1 reads MNHEY; CDR2 reads SMNVEV (reference sequence). This CDR3 contains 13 residues. V shed 2 bases and J shed 3 bases, with 8 bases lying between them.

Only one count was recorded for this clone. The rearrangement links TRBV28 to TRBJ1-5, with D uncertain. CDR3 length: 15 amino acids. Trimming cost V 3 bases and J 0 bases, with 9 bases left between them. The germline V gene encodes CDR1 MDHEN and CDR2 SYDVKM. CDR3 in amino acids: CASSLTLVSNQPQHF. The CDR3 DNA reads TGTGCCAGCAGTTTGACGCTCGTTAGCAATCAGCCCCAGCATTTT.